This TCR delta chain was captured by sequencing in a study of Vδ1+ human thymocytes. As concerns this clone: What it binds is not known.

Thymocytes were sorted as CD3+ TCRVdelta1+ TCRVdelta2- after alphabeta T cell depletion. With V trimmed by 2 bases and J by 0 bases, 18 bases remained unmatched. Germline CDR1 and CDR2: TSWWSYY and QGS. The CDR3 consists of 20 residues. Extracted RNA was reverse transcribed into cDNA. The CDR3 regions were amplified by multiplex PCR from V-gene primers to a constant-region primer. TCRdb re-processed the multiplex PCR reads using CATT. The sample records under 85,000 delta-chain clones, approximately 37% being singletons. Study results and limitations: Highly polyclonal TRG and TRD repertoires with Gaussian CDR3 length distributions appeared in thymus. Unlike peripheral blood Vdelta1+ controls, thymic delta-chain sequences included 20% to 25% Vdelta2 and few Vdelta3. Many TRG clonotypes were shared between donors; TRD repertoires were essentially private. Bulk repertoire data may be misinterpreted because of unexpected Vdelta2 sequences.

The chain links TRDV1 to TRDJ1; 7 nucleotides match TRDD2. Specimen: Vdelta1+ gamma-delta thymocytes from the thymus. Subset denoted: FACS-sorted CD3+ TCRalphabeta- TCRVdelta1+ TCRVdelta2- thymocytes. The sequence derives from a boy younger than two who had congenital heart surgery. The CDR3 spells CALGEVSYCEDPEYTDKLIF. The CDR3 coding sequence is TGTGCTCTTGGGGAAGTTTCCTACTGTGAGGATCCGGAATACACCGATAAACTCATCTTT.